The present T cell receptor beta chain was sequenced within a study of early T cells in non-severe SARS-CoV-2 infection. In TCRdb, the 5' RACE reads were re-called with MiXCR into one record per CDR3 protein. The table records some 49,000 distinct CDR3 sequences, about 12% of them present only once. The specimen was whole blood. The source of this sequence is an adult who was a healthcare worker with PCR-confirmed SARS-CoV-2 infection or an uninfected control (not recorded which).

CDR3 sequence reads: CASSQERVNEQFF. The DNA for the CDR3 is TGTGCCAGCAGCCAAGAGCGGGTCAATGAGCAGTTCTTC. The J gene is TRBJ2-1, the V gene TRBV3-1, with D perhaps matching TRBD2 (5 bases). The germline V and J ends were trimmed by 0 bases and 6 bases, with 6 bases remaining between them. CDR3 length: 13 amino acids. Germline lookup yields CDR1 LGHDT and CDR2 YNNKEL (reference sequence).